This T cell receptor (beta chain) comes out of a study of T cell changes during pregnancy in multiple sclerosis. The assay was immunoSEQ multiplex PCR, and TCRdb's table has in-frame clones only and misses some. Among 60,000 to 70,000 clones listed, around 91% were seen once. The V and J ends lost 0 bases and 0 bases respectively, with 7 bases between them. The CDR3 is made up of 15 amino acids. CDR1 and CDR2 (germline): SGHNT, YYREEE (reference sequence). The rearrangement links TRBV5-4 to TRBJ2-4, with D tentatively TRBD1 (5 bases). This sequence originates from a female donor in good health, enrolled as a control in a pregnancy study. The sequencing here drew on peripheral blood, taken in the third trimester of pregnancy. The CDR3: CASSLGGPAKNIQYF. CDR3 bases: TGTGCCAGCAGCTTGGGGGGCCCAGCCAAAAACATTCAGTACTTC. The full variable domain, with the rest looked up from reference TRBV5-4 and TRBJ2-4, is ETGVTQSPTHLIKTRGQQVTLRCSSQSGHNTVSWYQQALGQGPQFIFQYYREEENGRGNFPPRFSGLQFPNYSSELNVNALELDDSALYLCASSLGGPAKNIQYFGAGTRLSVL.